A single sample gave rise to the 10 T cell receptor beta chains below, sequenced in a study of blood T cell repertoires in COVID-19. Data came from immunoSEQ multiplex PCR; TCRdb stores just in-frame clones and leaves some out. The table has some 200,000 clones, around 84% seen once; the top ten hold around 7%. Sequences were obtained from PBMCs or T cells enriched from blood (not recorded which). These receptors all come from a woman aged 40 to 50 with acute COVID-19.

The chain recombines TRBV28 with TRBJ2-2; 9 bases fit TRBD1. Germline CDR1 is MDHEN and CDR2 is SYDVKM. CDR3 length equals 19 residues. V gave up 3 bases and J gave up 6 bases; unmatched junction bases: 17. CDR3 sequence: CASSFPDRGSLGLAGELFF. The DNA of the CDR3 is TGTGCCAGCAGTTTCCCGGACAGGGGATCGTTGGGCCTCGCCGGGGAGCTGTTTTTT.

The chain combines TRBV16 with TRBJ2-7; perhaps TRBD2 as D (5 bases). The ends were cut back, 5 bases at V and 2 bases at J, with 13 bases in the middle. Germline V gene sequence: CDR1 KGHSY, CDR2 FQNENV. This CDR3 spans 14 amino acids. The DNA for the CDR3 is TGTGCCAGCAGCTCCTCCGGGATGGCCTACGAGCAGTACTTC. Its translation is CASSSSGMAYEQYF.

This clone showed up just a few times. Here the CDR3 reads CASSLQGRRTEAFF. DNA for the CDR3: TGTGCCAGTAGTCTCCAGGGGCGTAGGACTGAAGCTTTCTTT. The rearrangement joins TRBV19 to TRBJ1-1; tentative D call: TRBD1 (6 bases). Germline values: CDR1 LNHDA, CDR2 SQIVND (reference sequence). The length of the CDR3 is 14 residues. The V gene lost 5 bases and the J gene lost 5 bases, with 15 bases spanning the gap.

The chain joins TRBV28 to TRBJ2-1; TRBD1 is a possible D gene (6 bases). Trimming pared 7 bases from V and 6 bases from J, leaving 19 bases between. The CDR3 totals 15 residues. The germline gives CDR1 MDHEN, CDR2 SYDVKM. CDR3: CASNRVTAPSNEQFF. The CDR3 nucleotides read TGTGCCAGCAACAGGGTAACCGCGCCGTCCAATGAGCAGTTCTTC.

The chain recombines TRBV28 with TRBJ2-1; 11 bases agree with TRBD2. Trimming cost V 6 bases and J 7 bases; bases outside gene matches: 17. The CDR3 runs 18 residues. Germline V lookup: CDR1 MDHEN, CDR2 SYDVKM. DNA of the CDR3: TGTGCCAGCAGCCCAGTAGGGACTAGCGGTCCGGGAGGGAATGAGCAGTTCTTC. This sequence encodes CASSPVGTSGPGGNEQFF.

The V and J genes are TRBV28 and TRBJ2-6; 10 bases align to TRBD2. Germline lookup yields CDR1 MDHEN and CDR2 SYDVKM. V lost 5 bases, J lost 0 bases, and 4 bases stayed unmatched. The CDR3 is 17 residues long. The CDR3 DNA reads as TGTGCCAGCAGTCAAACTAGCGGGGCCTCTGGGGCCAACGTCCTGACTTTC. Translation gives CASSQTSGASGANVLTF. Full variable domain (rest looked up from reference TRBV28 and TRBJ2-6): DVKVTQSSRYLVKRTGEKVFLECVQDMDHENMFWYRQDPGLGLRLIYFSYDVKMKEKGDIPEGYSVSREKKERFSLILESASTNQTSMYLCASSQTSGASGANVLTFGAGSRLTVL.

The chain is built from TRBV7-9 and TRBJ1-1; 9 bases align to TRBD1. The V segment lost 5 bases and the J segment 1 base; nucleotides outside the gene matches: 5. The CDR3 is 15 residues long. Germline V lookup: CDR1 SEHNR, CDR2 FQNEAQ (reference sequence). Here the CDR3 reads CASSTRQGGNTEAFF. CDR3 nucleotide sequence: TGTGCCAGCAGCACAAGACAGGGGGGGAACACTGAAGCTTTCTTT. The whole variable domain, filled in from reference TRBV7-9 and TRBJ1-1, reads DTGVSQNPRHKITKRGQNVTFRCDPISEHNRLYWYRQTLGQGPEFLTYFQNEAQLEKSRLLSDRFSAERPKGSFSTLEIQRTEQGDSAMYLCASSTRQGGNTEAFFGQGTRLTVV.

The V gene is TRBV7-8, the J gene TRBJ1-5; TRBD1 is a possible D gene (5 bases). V was trimmed by 1 base and J by 13 bases, leaving 11 bases between them. CDR3 length equals 12 residues. The germline CDR1 and CDR2 sequences are SGHVS and FQNEAQ. CDR3 in amino acids: CASSLGGSSQHF. The CDR3 DNA is TGTGCCAGCAGCTTAGGGGGCAGCTCGCAGCATTTT.

The chain is built from TRBV5-1 and TRBJ2-7, with 9 bases matching TRBD2. The germline gives CDR1 SGHRS, CDR2 YFSETQ. V shed 8 bases and J 4 bases; nucleotides not matched to a gene: 10. This CDR3 has 14 amino acids. The CDR3 DNA sequence: TGCGCCAGTACCCCGGGACTAGCCATGTACGAGCAGTACTTC. Translating gives CASTPGLAMYEQYF.

The genes are TRBV5-1 and TRBJ1-4; weak D call: TRBD1 (5 bases). The ends were cut back, 0 bases at V and 8 bases at J, with 17 bases in the middle. The germline gives CDR1 SGHRS, CDR2 YFSETQ. CDR3 length: 16 amino acids. The CDR3 bases are TGCGCCAGCAGCTTGGCTTCCAGGGTGGGAGGCGAAAAACTGTTTTTT. This codes for CASSLASRVGGEKLFF.